Listed here are 6 T cell receptor beta chains from one sample, sequenced in a study of cytomegalovirus exposure and HLA in healthy donors. The PCR employed 60 Vbeta primers together with 13 Jbeta primers. Libraries were prepared by immunoSEQ multiplex PCR; TCRdb keeps only in-frame clonotypes and omits some of them. The profile covers around 64,000 clones, with 80% to 90% appearing a single time and about 12% taken by the ten largest. The sample was PBMCs. The receptors here all came from a woman in her 30s in good health and CMV-seropositive.

The CDR3 spells CASSFPGQGGYSGNTIYF. As DNA, the CDR3 is TGTGCCAGCAGCTTTCCGGGACAGGGGGGGTATAGTGGAAACACCATATATTTT. The V gene is TRBV11-2, the J gene TRBJ1-3; the match to TRBD1 covers 11 bases. The CDR3 loop spans 18 amino acids. Germline V gene lookup returns CDR1 SGHAT and CDR2 FQNNGV. V trimming: 3 bases; J trimming: 3 bases; junction bases outside the gene matches: 10.

The rearrangement joins TRBV4-1 to TRBJ2-2; 9 bases agree with TRBD2. Germline V gene sequence: CDR1 MGHRA, CDR2 YSYEKL. V lost 1 base, J lost 8 bases, and 8 bases stayed unmatched. The CDR3 length is 16 residues. The CDR3 sequence is CASSQVPAGGRGELFF. The CDR3, as DNA: TGCGCCAGCAGCCAAGTGCCAGCGGGAGGTCGGGGGGAGCTGTTTTTT.

V usage is TRBV6-4 and J usage is TRBJ2-1; D possibly corresponds to TRBD1 (5 bases). Germline V lookup: CDR1 MRHNA, CDR2 SNTAGT. V dropped 0 bases and J dropped 7 bases, with 10 bases sitting between them. CDR3 size: 14 residues. CDR3 sequence (DNA): TGTGCCAGCAGTGACTCGCCAGGGATAAATGAGCAGTTCTTC. This sequence encodes CASSDSPGINEQFF.

The chain couples TRBV19 to TRBJ1-1, with D maybe TRBD1 (5 bases). CDR3 length equals 13 residues. V shed 5 bases and J shed 5 bases, with 12 bases lying between them. Germline assignment: CDR1 LNHDA and CDR2 SQIVND (reference sequence). The CDR3 DNA sequence: TGTGCCAGTAGTTGGGCGGGACGGACTGAAGCTTTCTTT. Amino acid sequence: CASSWAGRTEAFF.

This clone has just one count. V gene TRBV12-5 combines with J gene TRBJ2-1; 12 bases align to TRBD2. The CDR3 runs 15 residues. The junction had 10 bases not matched to a gene; V was cut back by 9 bases and J by 7 bases. Germline CDR1 reads LGHNT; CDR2 reads FRNRAP. CDR3 amino acids: CASAYLAGGRNEQFF. As DNA, the CDR3 is TGTGCTAGCGCTTACCTAGCGGGAGGGAGGAATGAGCAGTTCTTC.

The J gene is TRBJ1-1, the V gene TRBV27; TRBD1 aligns across 8 bases. The V gene end was trimmed by 5 bases and the J gene end by 5 bases; junction bases not matched to a gene: 13. CDR1 MNHEY and CDR2 SMNVEV come from the germline V gene (reference sequence). This CDR3 contains 16 residues. CDR3 DNA: TGTGCCAGCAGTACGCAGGGGGCGAGAATGGATACTGAAGCTTTCTTT. As protein: CASSTQGARMDTEAFF.